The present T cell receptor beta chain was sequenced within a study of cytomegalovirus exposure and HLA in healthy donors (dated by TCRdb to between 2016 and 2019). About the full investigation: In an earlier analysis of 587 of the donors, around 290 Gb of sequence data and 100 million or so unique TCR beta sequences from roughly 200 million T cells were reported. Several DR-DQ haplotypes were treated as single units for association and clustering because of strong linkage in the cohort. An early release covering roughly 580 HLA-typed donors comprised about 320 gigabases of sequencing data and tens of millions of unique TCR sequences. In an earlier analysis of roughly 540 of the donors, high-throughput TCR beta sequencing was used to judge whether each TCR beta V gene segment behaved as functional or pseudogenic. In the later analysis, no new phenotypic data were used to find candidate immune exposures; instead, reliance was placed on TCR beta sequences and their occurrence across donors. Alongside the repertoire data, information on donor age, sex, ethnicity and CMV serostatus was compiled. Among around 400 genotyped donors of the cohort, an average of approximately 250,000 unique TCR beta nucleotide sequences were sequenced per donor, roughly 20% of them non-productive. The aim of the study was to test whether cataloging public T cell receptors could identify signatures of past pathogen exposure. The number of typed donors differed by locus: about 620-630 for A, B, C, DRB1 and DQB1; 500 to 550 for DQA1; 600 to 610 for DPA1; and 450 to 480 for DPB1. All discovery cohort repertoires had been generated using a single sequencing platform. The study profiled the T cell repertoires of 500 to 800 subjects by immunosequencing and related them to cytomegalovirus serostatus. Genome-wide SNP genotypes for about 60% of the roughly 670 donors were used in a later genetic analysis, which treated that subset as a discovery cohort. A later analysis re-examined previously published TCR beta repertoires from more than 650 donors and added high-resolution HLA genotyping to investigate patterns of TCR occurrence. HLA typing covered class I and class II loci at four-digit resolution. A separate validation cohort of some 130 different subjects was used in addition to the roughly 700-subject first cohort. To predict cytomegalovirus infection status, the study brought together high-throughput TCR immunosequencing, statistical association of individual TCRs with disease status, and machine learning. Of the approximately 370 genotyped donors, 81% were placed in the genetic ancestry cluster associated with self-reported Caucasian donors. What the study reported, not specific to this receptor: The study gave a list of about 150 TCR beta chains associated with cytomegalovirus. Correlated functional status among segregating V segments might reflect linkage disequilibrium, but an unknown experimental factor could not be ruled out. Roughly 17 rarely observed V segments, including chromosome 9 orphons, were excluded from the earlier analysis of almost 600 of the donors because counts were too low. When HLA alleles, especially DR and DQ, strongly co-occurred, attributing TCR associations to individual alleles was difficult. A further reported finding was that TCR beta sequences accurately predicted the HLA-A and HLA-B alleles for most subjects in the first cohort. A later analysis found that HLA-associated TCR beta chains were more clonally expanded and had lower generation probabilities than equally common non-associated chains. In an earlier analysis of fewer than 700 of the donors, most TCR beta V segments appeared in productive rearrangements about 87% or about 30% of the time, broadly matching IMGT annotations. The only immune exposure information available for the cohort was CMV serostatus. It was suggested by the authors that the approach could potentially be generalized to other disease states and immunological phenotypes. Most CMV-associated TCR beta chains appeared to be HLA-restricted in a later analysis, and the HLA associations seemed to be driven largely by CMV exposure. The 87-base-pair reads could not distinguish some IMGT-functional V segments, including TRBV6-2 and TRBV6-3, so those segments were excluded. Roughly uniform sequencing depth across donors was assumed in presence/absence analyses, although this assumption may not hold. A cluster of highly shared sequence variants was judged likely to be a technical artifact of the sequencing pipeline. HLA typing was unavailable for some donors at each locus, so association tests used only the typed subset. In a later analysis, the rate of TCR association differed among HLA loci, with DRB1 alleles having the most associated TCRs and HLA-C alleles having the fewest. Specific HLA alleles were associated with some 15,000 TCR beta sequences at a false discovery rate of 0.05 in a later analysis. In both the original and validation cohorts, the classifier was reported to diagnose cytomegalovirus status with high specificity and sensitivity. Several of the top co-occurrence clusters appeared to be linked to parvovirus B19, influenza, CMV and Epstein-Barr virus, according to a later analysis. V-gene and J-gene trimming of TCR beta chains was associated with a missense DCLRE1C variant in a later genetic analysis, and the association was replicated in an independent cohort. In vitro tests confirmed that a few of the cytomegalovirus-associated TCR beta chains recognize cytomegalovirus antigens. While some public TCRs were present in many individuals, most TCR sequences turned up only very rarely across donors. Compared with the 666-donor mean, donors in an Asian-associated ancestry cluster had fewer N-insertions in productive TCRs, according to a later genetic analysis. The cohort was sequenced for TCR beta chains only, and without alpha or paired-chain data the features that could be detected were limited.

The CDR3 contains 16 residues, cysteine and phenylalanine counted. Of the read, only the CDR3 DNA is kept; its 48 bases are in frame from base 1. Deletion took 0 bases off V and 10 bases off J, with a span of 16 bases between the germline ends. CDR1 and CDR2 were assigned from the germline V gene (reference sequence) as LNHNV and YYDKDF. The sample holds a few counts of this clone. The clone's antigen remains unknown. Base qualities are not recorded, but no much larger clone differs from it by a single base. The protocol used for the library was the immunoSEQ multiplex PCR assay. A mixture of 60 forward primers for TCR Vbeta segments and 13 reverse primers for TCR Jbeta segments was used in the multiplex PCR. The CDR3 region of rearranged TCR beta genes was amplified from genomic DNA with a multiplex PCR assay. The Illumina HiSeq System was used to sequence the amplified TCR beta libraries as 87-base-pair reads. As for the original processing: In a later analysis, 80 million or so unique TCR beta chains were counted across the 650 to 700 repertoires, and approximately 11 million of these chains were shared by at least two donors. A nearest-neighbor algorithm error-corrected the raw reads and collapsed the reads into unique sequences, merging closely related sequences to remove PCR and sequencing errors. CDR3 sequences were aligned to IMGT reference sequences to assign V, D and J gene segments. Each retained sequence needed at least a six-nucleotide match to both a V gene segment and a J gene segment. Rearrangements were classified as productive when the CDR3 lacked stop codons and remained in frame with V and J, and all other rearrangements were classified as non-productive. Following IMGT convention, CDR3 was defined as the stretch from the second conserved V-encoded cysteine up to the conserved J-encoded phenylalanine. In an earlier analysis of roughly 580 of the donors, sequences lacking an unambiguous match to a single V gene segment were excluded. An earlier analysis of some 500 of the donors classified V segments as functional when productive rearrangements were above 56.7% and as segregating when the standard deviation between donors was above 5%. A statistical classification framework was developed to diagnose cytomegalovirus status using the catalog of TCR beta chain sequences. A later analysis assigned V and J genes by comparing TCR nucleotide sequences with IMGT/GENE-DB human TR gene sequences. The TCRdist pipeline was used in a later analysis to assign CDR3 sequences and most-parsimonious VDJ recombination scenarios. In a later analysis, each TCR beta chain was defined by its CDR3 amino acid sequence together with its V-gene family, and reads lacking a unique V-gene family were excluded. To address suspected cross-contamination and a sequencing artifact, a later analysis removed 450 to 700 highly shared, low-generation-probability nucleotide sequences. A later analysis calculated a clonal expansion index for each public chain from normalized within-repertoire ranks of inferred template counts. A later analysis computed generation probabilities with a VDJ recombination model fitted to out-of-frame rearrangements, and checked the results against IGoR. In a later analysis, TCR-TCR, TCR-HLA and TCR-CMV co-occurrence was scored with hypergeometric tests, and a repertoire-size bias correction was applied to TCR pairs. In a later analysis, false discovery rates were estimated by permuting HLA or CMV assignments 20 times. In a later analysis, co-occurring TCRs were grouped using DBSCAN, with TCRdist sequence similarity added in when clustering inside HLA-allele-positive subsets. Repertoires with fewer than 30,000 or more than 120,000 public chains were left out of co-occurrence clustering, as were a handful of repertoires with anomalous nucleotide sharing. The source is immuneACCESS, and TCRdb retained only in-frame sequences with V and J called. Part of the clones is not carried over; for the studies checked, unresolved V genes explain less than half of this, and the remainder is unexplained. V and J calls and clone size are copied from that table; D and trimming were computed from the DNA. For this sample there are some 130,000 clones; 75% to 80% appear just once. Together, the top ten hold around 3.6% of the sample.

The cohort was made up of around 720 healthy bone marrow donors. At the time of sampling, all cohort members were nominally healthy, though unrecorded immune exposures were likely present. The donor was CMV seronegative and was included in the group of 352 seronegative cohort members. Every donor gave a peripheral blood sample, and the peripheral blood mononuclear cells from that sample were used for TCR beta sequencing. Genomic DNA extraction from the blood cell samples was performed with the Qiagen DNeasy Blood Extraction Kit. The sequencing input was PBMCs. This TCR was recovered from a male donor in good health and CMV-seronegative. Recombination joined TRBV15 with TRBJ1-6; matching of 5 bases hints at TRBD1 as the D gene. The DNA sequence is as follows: TGTGCCACCAGCAGAGAGGCGGGGGGAGTAGGATCACCCCTCCACTTT. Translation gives CATSREAGGVGSPLHF. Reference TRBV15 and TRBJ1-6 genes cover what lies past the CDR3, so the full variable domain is DAMVIQNPRYQVTQFGKPVTLSCSQTLNHNVMYWYQQKSSQAPKLLFHYYDKDFNNEADTPDNFQSRRPNTSFCFLDIRSPGLGDTAMYLCATSREAGGVGSPLHFGNGTRLTVT.